The 17 T cell receptor beta chains below all came from one sample that was sequenced in a study of a mutant IDH1 vaccine in newly diagnosed glioma. Generated by immunoSEQ multiplex PCR, the TCRdb table keeps only in-frame clones and is missing some. The table lists some 95,000 clones, 80% of them singletons, with less than 9.5% in the top ten. Regarding time point: baseline, week 1 (first vaccination visit). Documented treatment: pre-vaccination baseline after standard-of-care therapy. The sample was PBMCs, taken from a glioma patient treated with radiotherapy, temozolomide or both. The receptors come from a man aged 40-49 years with glioma.

The V call is TRBV9, the J call TRBJ1-1; no firm D call. Trimming took off 0 bases at V and 1 base at J, with 13 bases between the two ends. This CDR3 region has 16 residues. Looked up from germline, CDR1 is SGDLS and CDR2 is YYNGEE. CDR3 in amino acids: CASSVGGGIGNTEAFF. CDR3 bases: TGTGCCAGCAGCGTAGGGGGAGGGATAGGGAACACTGAAGCTTTCTTT.

The CDR3 protein is CASSQAWGGEEKLFF. CDR3 bases: TGCGCCAGCAGCCAAGCTTGGGGGGGGGAAGAAAAACTGTTTTTT. The chain is built from TRBV4-3 and TRBJ1-4; D may be TRBD1 (5 bases). V was cut by 1 base and J by 8 bases, with 14 bases left in between. The germline V gene has CDR1 LGHNA and CDR2 YSLEER. The CDR3 covers 15 residues.

CDR3 nucleotides: TGCGCCAGCAGCCCCGGGACAGGGGACTACGAGCAGTACTTC. Protein product: CASSPGTGDYEQYF. The chain combines TRBV4-3 with TRBJ2-7, with 10 bases aligning to TRBD1. The CDR3 runs to 14 residues. V dropped 4 bases and J dropped 3; count of bases not matched to a gene: 3. Germline CDR1 is LGHNA and CDR2 is YSLEER.

This rearrangement joins TRBV14 to TRBJ2-7; 11 bases align to TRBD1. With 1 base clipped from V and 2 bases from J, the junction kept 1 base outside the gene matches. There are 15 residues in the CDR3. CDR1 and CDR2 from the germline V gene are SGHDN and FVKESK. CDR3 region: CASSQGGQGAYEQYF. The CDR3 DNA reads TGTGCCAGCAGCCAAGGGGGACAGGGGGCCTACGAGCAGTACTTC.

J is TRBJ1-6 and V is TRBV2, with D perhaps TRBD1 (6 bases). This CDR3 region has 14 residues. V shed 6 bases and J shed 14 bases, with 20 bases lying between them. Germline values: CDR1 SNHLY, CDR2 FYNNEI. CDR3 in DNA: TGTGCCAGCAGCCGGGGGCAGCACAGTGACACCCTCCACTTT. As protein: CASSRGQHSDTLHF.

The CDR3 coding sequence is TGTGCCAGCAGCGTAGGTGGTCGGGGTTACGAGCAGTACTTC. It encodes CASSVGGRGYEQYF. The V and J genes are TRBV9 and TRBJ2-7, with D tentatively TRBD2 (5 bases). Trimming stripped 0 bases from V and 4 bases from J, with 11 bases between. Germline V gene data show CDR1 as SGDLS and CDR2 as YYNGEE. The CDR3 runs to 14 residues.

The chain has TRBV2 and TRBJ1-2, with D unclear. Germline lookup yields CDR1 SNHLY and CDR2 FYNNEI. The CDR3 is 11 amino acids. V shed 8 bases and J shed 3 bases, with 7 bases lying between them. Written as DNA, the CDR3 is TGTGCCAGCGTACAAGACTATGGCTACACCTTC. Protein sequence: CASVQDYGYTF.

The V call is TRBV19, the J call TRBJ1-5; a weak D match, TRBD1 (5 bases). The CDR3 runs 15 residues. Germline V gives CDR1 LNHDA, CDR2 SQIVND (reference sequence). The V end was cut by 3 bases, the J end by 4 bases, with 13 bases between. The CDR3: CASSILEGINQPQHF. The CDR3 region has the DNA TGTGCCAGTAGTATCTTGGAGGGGATAAATCAGCCCCAGCATTTT.

The J gene is TRBJ1-6, the V gene TRBV19; 7 bases align to TRBD1. V was pared by 5 bases and J by 6 bases, with 10 bases of the junction left unmatched. Per the germline V gene, CDR1 is LNHDA and CDR2 is SQIVND (reference sequence). CDR3 length equals 16 residues. The CDR3 nucleotides are TGTGCCAGTAGTTTGCTTTACAGGGGACGTAATTCACCCCTCCACTTT. Translated: CASSLLYRGRNSPLHF.

With respect to this clone: Other nucleotide sequences in the sample specify the same CDR3. This rearrangement joins TRBV10-3 to TRBJ2-7, with 8 positions matching TRBD1. This CDR3 is built from 15 residues. Germline V gene sequence: CDR1 ENHRY, CDR2 SYGVKD. The V and J ends lost 3 bases and 5 bases, in that order; junction bases with no gene match: 9. This chain's CDR3 is CAISDPRTGWDEQYF. DNA for the CDR3: TGTGCCATCAGTGACCCGAGGACAGGGTGGGACGAGCAGTACTTC.

This clone was picked up a small number of times. The V call is TRBV29-1, the J call TRBJ2-2; no clear D. The CDR3 covers 15 residues. The germline CDR1 and CDR2 sequences are SQVTM and ANQGSEA. Trimming pared 5 bases from V and 2 bases from J, leaving 15 bases between. The CDR3 coding sequence is TGCAGCGTTCCATATGGACCACTTAACACCGGGGAGCTGTTTTTT. Translated: CSVPYGPLNTGELFF.

In DNA form, the CDR3 reads TGTGCCAGCAGGTTGATGACAGGGGGAGTCAAAAACATTCAGTACTTC. Residues: CASRLMTGGVKNIQYF. The V call is TRBV2, the J call TRBJ2-4, with 9 bases aligning to TRBD1. The germline CDR1 and CDR2 sequences are SNHLY and FYNNEI. The CDR3 sequence is 16 residues long. Trimming cost V 6 bases and J 3 bases; bases outside gene matches: 9. The variable domain in full, with the rest retrieved from reference TRBV2 and TRBJ2-4, is EPEVTQTPSHQVTQMGQEVILRCVPISNHLYFYWYRQILGQKVEFLVSFYNNEISEKSEIFDDQFSVERPDGSNFTLKIRSTKLEDSAMYFCASRLMTGGVKNIQYFGAGTRLSVL.

Here the CDR3 DNA reads TGCGCCAGCAGCCTAACACTAGCGGGGGGAAACAATGAGCAGTTCTTC. Translated: CASSLTLAGGNNEQFF. This chain connects TRBV5-1 to TRBJ2-1; 12 bases are shared with TRBD2. Germline assignment: CDR1 SGHRS and CDR2 YFSETQ. The CDR3 contains 16 residues. Trimming cost V 4 bases and J 5 bases; bases outside gene matches: 7.

The V call is TRBV20-1, the J call TRBJ1-2; D is uncertain. This CDR3 has 11 residues. Between the trimmed V and J ends, which lost 4 bases and 7 bases, there was a span of 10 bases. Looked up from germline, CDR1 is DFQATT and CDR2 is SNEGSKA (reference sequence). The CDR3 DNA reads as TGCAGTGCTATGGTCCAAGGTGGCTACACCTTC. It yields the protein CSAMVQGGYTF.

This chain uses TRBV4-1 with TRBJ1-2, with 9 bases fitting TRBD1. In germline, CDR1 is MGHRA, CDR2 YSYEKL. This CDR3 has 17 amino acids. Trimming removed 0 bases from V and 4 bases from J; junction bases left unmatched: 9. CDR3 sequence (DNA): TGCGCCAGCAGCCAAGACCCGAACAGGGGGCAGAGCTATGGCTACACCTTC. This encodes CASSQDPNRGQSYGYTF.

This chain joins TRBV6-6 and TRBJ1-4; possible D gene TRBD1, 6 bases. CDR1 and CDR2 (germline): MNHNY, SVGAGI (reference sequence). V dropped 7 bases and J dropped 2 bases, with 11 bases sitting between them. The CDR3 consists of 14 residues. In DNA, the CDR3 is TGTGCCAGCAAAAGACAGGCGACTAATGAAAAACTGTTTTTT. As protein: CASKRQATNEKLFF.

The CDR3 sequence is CASSPPVGTNTEAFF. DNA for the CDR3: TGTGCCAGCTCACCACCGGTAGGGACGAACACTGAAGCTTTCTTT. The gene calls are TRBV18 and TRBJ1-1; tentatively, D is TRBD1 (5 bases). Germline CDR1 is KGHSH and CDR2 is LQKENI. The length of the CDR3 is 15 residues. The V gene lost 0 bases and the J gene lost 1 base, with 9 bases spanning the gap.